Listed below are T cell receptor beta chains from one sample, sequenced in a study of blood T cell repertoires in COVID-19. TCRdb keeps only in-frame clones here, not all; method: immunoSEQ multiplex PCR. Here the sample spans around 180,000 clones, 75% to 85% being singletons. The sequencing sample was made of peripheral blood. Every receptor here comes from a human donor in a cohort sampled during active COVID-19. Both conserved end residues are part of each CDR3. The order of the fields is clone size, D gene, V gene, J gene, CDR3 protein, CDR3 DNA. D genes are given only for firm matches. Clone size is stated in some rows and not others, as once, few, many or a class when expanded.

few	TRBD1	TRBV7-6	TRBJ2-7	CASSLTGTGTYEQYF	TGTGCCAGCAGCTTAACGGGGACAGGTACCTACGAGCAGTACTTC
few	TRBD1	TRBV7-9	TRBJ2-1	CASRIQGAPYNEQFF	TGTGCCAGCAGAATACAGGGGGCGCCTTACAATGAGCAGTTCTTC
NA	NA	TRBV28	TRBJ2-7	CATASSYEQYF	TGTGCCACAGCGAGCTCCTACGAGCAGTACTTC
NA	TRBD1	TRBV24-1	TRBJ1-1	CATSDGQGRPEAFF	TGTGCCACCAGTGACGGACAGGGGCGGCCTGAAGCTTTCTTT
NA	NA	TRBV14	TRBJ1-1	CASSQGGGQNTEAFF	TGTGCCAGCAGCCAAGGGGGCGGACAGAACACTGAAGCTTTCTTT
NA	TRBD1	TRBV28	TRBJ2-7	CASSLKGQGAYEQYF	TGTGCCAGCAGTTTAAAGGGGCAGGGGGCTTACGAGCAGTACTTC
NA	TRBD2	TRBV5-1	TRBJ2-7	CASSPGGLSYEQYF	TGCGCCAGCAGCCCCGGGGGGTTATCCTACGAGCAGTACTTC
once	NA	TRBV5-1	TRBJ1-1	CASSPGQNTEAFF	TGCGCCAGCAGCCCGGGACAGAACACTGAAGCTTTCTTT
NA	NA	TRBV6-2/TRBV6-3	TRBJ1-5	CASSMVEPLSQPQHF	TGTGCCAGCAGTATGGTGGAGCCCCTGAGCCAGCCCCAGCATTTT
NA	TRBD1	TRBV19	TRBJ2-7	CASSLTFLGQGQSEQYF	TGTGCCAGTAGTCTCACCTTTTTGGGACAGGGCCAAAGCGAGCAGTACTTC
once	NA	TRBV7-9	TRBJ2-5	CASSNEETQYF	TGTGCCAGCAGCAATGAGGAGACCCAGTACTTC
NA	TRBD2	TRBV11-3	TRBJ2-1	CASSGGSYEQFF	TGTGCCAGCAGCGGCGGGAGCTATGAGCAGTTCTTC
NA	TRBD1	TRBV7-3	TRBJ2-5	CASSWTGGMETQYF	TGTGCCAGCAGCTGGACAGGGGGCATGGAGACCCAGTACTTC
NA	TRBD1	TRBV25-1	TRBJ1-2	CASSDPPTGGAGSGYTF	TGTGCCAGCAGTGACCCACCGACAGGGGGCGCGGGCAGTGGCTACACCTTC
NA	NA	TRBV6-6	TRBJ1-2	CASSRDTNYGYTF	TGTGCCAGCAGCCGTGACACTAACTATGGCTACACCTTC
once	NA	TRBV6-2/TRBV6-3	TRBJ1-4	CASSLQGGTNEKLFF	TGTGCCAGCAGCTTACAGGGTGGAACTAATGAAAAACTGTTTTTT
NA	NA	TRBV3-1/TRBV3-2	TRBJ2-3	CASSQTSRFGTQYF	TGTGCCAGCAGCCAAACTAGTCGGTTCGGTACGCAGTATTTT
NA	NA	TRBV5-5	TRBJ1-2	CASSSPGDAYGYTF	TGTGCCAGCAGTTCGCCAGGGGATGCTTATGGCTACACCTTC
NA	NA	TRBV7-8	TRBJ1-5	CASSLLGQGGGQPQHF	TGTGCCAGCAGCCTCCTGGGGCAGGGAGGGGGTCAGCCCCAGCATTTT
once	NA	TRBV25-1	TRBJ1-1	CASTIMGGSEAFF	TGTGCCAGCACAATCATGGGGGGATCTGAAGCTTTCTTT
few	NA	TRBV10-1	TRBJ1-2	CASSEGEDYGYTF	TGCGCCAGCAGTGAGGGTGAGGACTATGGCTACACCTTC
NA	TRBD1	TRBV3-1/TRBV3-2	TRBJ1-2	CATLGYGTDYGYTF	TGTGCCACCTTGGGATACGGGACAGACTATGGCTACACCTTC
once	NA	TRBV7-3	TRBJ2-5	CASSLPGETQYF	TGTGCCAGCAGCTTACCGGGAGAGACCCAGTACTTC
NA	TRBD2	TRBV4-1	TRBJ2-2	CASSQPRGGRNTGELFF	TGCGCCAGCAGCCAACCTCGGGGGGGACGGAACACCGGGGAGCTGTTTTTT
NA	NA	TRBV6-2/TRBV6-3	TRBJ2-6	CASSYEQGLTGANVLTF	TGTGCCAGCAGTTACGAGCAGGGTCTGACTGGGGCCAACGTCCTGACTTTC
once	NA	TRBV7-8	TRBJ2-6	CASSLSLGASGANVLTF	TGTGCCAGCAGCTTAAGTTTGGGGGCCTCTGGGGCCAACGTCCTGACTTTC
NA	NA	TRBV6-5	TRBJ1-6	CASKSRGSYNSPLHF	TGTGCCAGCAAAAGCAGGGGTTCCTATAATTCACCCCTCCACTTT
NA	NA	TRBV5-6	TRBJ1-1	CASSPDKRLVWEAFF	TGTGCCAGCAGCCCCGATAAACGTCTAGTCTGGGAAGCTTTCTTT
NA	NA	TRBV2	TRBJ2-1	CASRDGSFNEQFF	TGTGCCAGCCGGGACGGGAGTTTTAATGAGCAGTTCTTC
NA	TRBD2	TRBV27	TRBJ2-7	CASGGLAGSRAYEQYF	TGTGCCAGTGGGGGACTAGCGGGCTCGCGAGCCTACGAGCAGTACTTC